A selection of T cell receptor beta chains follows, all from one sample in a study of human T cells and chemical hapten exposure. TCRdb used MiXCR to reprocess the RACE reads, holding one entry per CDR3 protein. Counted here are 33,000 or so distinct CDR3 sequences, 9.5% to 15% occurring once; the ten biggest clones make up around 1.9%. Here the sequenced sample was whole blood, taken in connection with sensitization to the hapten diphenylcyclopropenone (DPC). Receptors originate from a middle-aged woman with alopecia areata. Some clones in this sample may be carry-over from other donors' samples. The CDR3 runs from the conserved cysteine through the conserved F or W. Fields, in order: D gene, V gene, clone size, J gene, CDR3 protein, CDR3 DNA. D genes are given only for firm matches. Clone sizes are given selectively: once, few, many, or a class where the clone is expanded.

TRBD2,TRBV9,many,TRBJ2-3,CASSGSGRATDTQYF,TGTGCCAGCAGCGGAAGCGGGAGGGCCACAGATACGCAGTATTTT
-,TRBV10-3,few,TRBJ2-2,CAISESGGLETGELFF,TGTGCCATCAGTGAGTCTGGGGGCCTCGAAACCGGGGAGCTGTTTTTT
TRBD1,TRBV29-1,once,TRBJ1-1,CSLLKGQGKHEAFF,TGCAGCCTCTTGAAGGGACAGGGGAAGCATGAAGCTTTCTTT
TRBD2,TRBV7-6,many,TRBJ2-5,CASSFSGGPQETQYF,TGTGCCAGCAGCTTCAGCGGGGGACCCCAAGAGACCCAGTACTTC
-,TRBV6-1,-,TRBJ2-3,CASSLNWGTDTQYF,TGTGCCAGCAGTCTAAACTGGGGCACAGATACGCAGTATTTT
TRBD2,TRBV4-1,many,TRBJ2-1,CASSQVFLTSGRLRDEQFF,TGCGCCAGCAGCCAAGTCTTCCTGACTAGCGGGAGGCTGAGGGATGAGCAGTTCTTC
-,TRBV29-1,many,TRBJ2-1,CSVEAVNEQFF,TGCAGCGTTGAAGCGGTGAATGAGCAGTTCTTC
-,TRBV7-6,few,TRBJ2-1,CASSLYEENEQFF,TGTGCCAGCAGCTTATATGAGGAAAATGAGCAGTTCTTC
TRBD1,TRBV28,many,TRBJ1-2,CASSFPTGRTTSYTF,TGTGCCAGCAGTTTTCCGACAGGGCGAACTACCTCCTACACCTTC
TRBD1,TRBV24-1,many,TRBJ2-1,CATSDPSFRDRKNNEQFF,TGTGCCACCAGTGATCCTTCCTTCCGGGACAGGAAAAACAATGAGCAGTTCTTC
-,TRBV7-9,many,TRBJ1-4,CASSPGATNEKLFF,TGTGCCAGCAGCCCAGGGGCAACTAATGAAAAACTGTTTTTT
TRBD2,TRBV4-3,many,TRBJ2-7,CASSQTLAGDSYEQYF,TGCGCCAGCAGCCAAACCCTAGCGGGGGATTCCTACGAGCAGTACTTC
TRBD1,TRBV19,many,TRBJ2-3,CASDSTGQGTDTQYF,TGTGCCAGCGATTCGACAGGGCAGGGCACAGATACGCAGTATTTT
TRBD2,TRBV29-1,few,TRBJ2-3,CSVEGTSGSLDTQYF,TGCAGCGTAGAGGGGACTAGCGGGAGTTTAGATACGCAGTATTTT
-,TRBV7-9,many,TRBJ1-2,CASRPNLFRAGDYGYTF,TGTGCCAGCAGGCCCAACCTCTTCAGGGCGGGGGACTATGGCTACACCTTC
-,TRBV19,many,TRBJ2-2,CASSNRGHTGELFF,TGTGCCAGTAGTAACCGGGGGCACACCGGGGAGCTGTTTTTT
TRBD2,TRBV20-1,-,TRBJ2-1,CSAYLGRTSGGSYNEQFF,TGCAGTGCCTACTTGGGGAGAACTAGCGGGGGTTCCTACAATGAGCAGTTCTTC
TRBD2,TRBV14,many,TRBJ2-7,CASSQRMSGGASYEQYF,TGTGCCAGCAGCCAAAGGATGAGCGGGGGGGCCTCCTACGAGCAGTACTTC
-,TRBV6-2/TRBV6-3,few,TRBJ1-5,CASSYSIRENQPQHF,TGTGCCAGCAGTTACTCGATCAGGGAGAATCAGCCCCAGCATTTT
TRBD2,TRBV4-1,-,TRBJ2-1,CASSQAASGRSGEQFF,TGCGCCAGCAGCCAAGCGGCTAGCGGGAGGTCTGGTGAGCAGTTCTTC
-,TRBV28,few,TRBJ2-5,CASKVDTAVTQYF,TGTGCCAGCAAAGTCGACACCGCAGTGACCCAGTACTTC
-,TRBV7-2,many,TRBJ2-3,CASSLGTDTQYF,TGTGCCAGCAGCTTAGGCACAGATACGCAGTATTTT
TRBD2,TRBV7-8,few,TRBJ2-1,CASSFQTSGIFNEQFF,TGTGCCAGCAGCTTCCAGACTAGCGGGATTTTTAATGAGCAGTTCTTC
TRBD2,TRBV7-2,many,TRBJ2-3,CASSPPGLASTDTQYF,TGTGCCAGCAGCCCTCCGGGACTAGCTAGCACAGATACGCAGTATTTT
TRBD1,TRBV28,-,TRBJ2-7,CASSFPQGRNEQYF,TGTGCCAGCAGTTTCCCACAGGGGCGGAACGAGCAGTACTTC
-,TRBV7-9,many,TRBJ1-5,CASSLARAENQPQHF,TGTGCCAGCAGCTTAGCGCGGGCCGAAAATCAGCCCCAGCATTTT
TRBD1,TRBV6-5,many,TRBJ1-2,CASSWGQATANYGYTF,TGTGCCAGCAGTTGGGGACAGGCTACAGCTAACTATGGCTACACCTTC
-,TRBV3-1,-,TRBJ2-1,CASSQATGSRTYYNEQFF,TGTGCCAGCAGCCAAGCCACGGGGAGCCGGACATACTACAATGAGCAGTTCTTC
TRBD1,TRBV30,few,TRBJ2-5,CALDRGSVETQYF,TGTGCCTTAGACAGGGGCAGCGTGGAGACCCAGTACTTC
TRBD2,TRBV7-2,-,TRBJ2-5,CASSPWGGQETQYF,TGTGCCAGCAGCCCCTGGGGGGGGCAAGAGACCCAGTACTTC
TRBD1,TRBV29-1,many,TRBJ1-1,CSAPDRERAFF,TGCAGCGCCCCTGACAGGGAAAGGGCTTTCTTT
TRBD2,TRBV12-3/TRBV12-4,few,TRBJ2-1,CASSPGTSGSRWNEQFF,TGTGCCAGCAGCCCCGGGACTAGCGGGTCCCGATGGAATGAGCAGTTCTTC
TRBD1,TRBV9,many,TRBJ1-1,CASSDRGGTEAFF,TGTGCCAGCTCGGACAGGGGTGGGACTGAAGCTTTCTTT
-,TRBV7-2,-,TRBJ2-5,CASSLMGGTQYF,TGTGCCAGCAGCTTAATGGGGGGGACCCAGTACTTC
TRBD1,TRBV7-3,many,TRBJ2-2,CASSRDRDRTGELFF,TGTGCCAGCAGCCGGGACAGGGACCGCACCGGGGAGCTGTTTTTT
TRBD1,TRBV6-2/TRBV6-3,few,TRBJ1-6,CASTGQGSSPLHF,TGTGCCAGCACCGGACAGGGGAGTTCACCCCTCCACTTT
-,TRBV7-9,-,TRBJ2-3,CASSSPGAIGDTQYF,TGTGCCAGCAGCTCCCCGGGGGCCATCGGTGATACGCAGTATTTT
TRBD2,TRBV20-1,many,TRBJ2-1,CSATISGSRIYNEQFF,TGCAGTGCCACCATTAGCGGGAGCCGTATCTACAATGAGCAGTTCTTC
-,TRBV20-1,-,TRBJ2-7,CSAIGRVNIYEQYF,TGCAGTGCTATTGGTAGGGTTAATATCTACGAGCAGTACTTC
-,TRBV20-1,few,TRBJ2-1,CSARDHGAGNEQFF,TGCAGTGCTAGAGATCATGGGGCGGGCAATGAGCAGTTCTTC
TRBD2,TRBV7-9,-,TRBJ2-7,CASSLGLAGVEEQYF,TGTGCCAGCAGCTTGGGGCTAGCGGGAGTGGAGGAGCAGTACTTC
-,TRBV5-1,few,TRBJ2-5,CASSLMPGQETQYF,TGCGCCAGCAGCTTGATGCCGGGACAAGAGACCCAGTACTTC
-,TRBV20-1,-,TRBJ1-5,CSARGGSNQPQHF,TGCAGTGCTAGAGGGGGTAGCAATCAGCCCCAGCATTTT
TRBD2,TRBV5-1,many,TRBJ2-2,CASRPREPRGELFF,TGCGCCAGCCGTCCGCGGGAGCCTCGCGGGGAGCTGTTTTTT
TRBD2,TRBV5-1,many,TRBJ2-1,CASSPGLAHNEQFF,TGCGCCAGCAGCCCCGGACTAGCCCACAATGAGCAGTTCTTC
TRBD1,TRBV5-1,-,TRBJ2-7,CASSLGTGPNEQYF,TGCGCCAGCAGCTTGGGGACAGGCCCCAACGAGCAGTACTTC
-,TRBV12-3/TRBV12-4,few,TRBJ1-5,CASSLENQPQHF,TGTGCCAGCAGTTTAGAGAATCAGCCCCAGCATTTT
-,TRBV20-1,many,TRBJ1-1,CSADLGGTEAFF,TGCAGTGCGGACCTTGGGGGCACTGAAGCTTTCTTT
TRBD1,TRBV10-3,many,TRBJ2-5,CAPRGGRETQYF,TGTGCCCCCCGAGGGGGCCGGGAGACCCAGTACTTC
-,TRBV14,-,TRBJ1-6,CASSQDMDNSPLHF,TGTGCCAGCAGCCAAGACATGGATAATTCACCCCTCCACTTT
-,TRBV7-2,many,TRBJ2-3,CASSLTPQTHTQYF,TGTGCCAGCAGCTTAACTCCCCAAACTCATACGCAGTATTTT
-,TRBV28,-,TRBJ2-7,CASSSSYRGGEQYF,TGTGCCAGCAGTTCCTCCTACAGGGGAGGAGAGCAGTACTTC
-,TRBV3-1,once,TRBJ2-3,CASSLSDTQYF,TGTGCCAGCAGCCTCTCAGATACGCAGTATTTT